Below, one T cell receptor (beta chain) is given with its context. This CDR3 is 14 amino acids long. V shed 4 bases and J 6 bases; nucleotides not matched to a gene: 6. The germline V gene encodes CDR1 KGHSH and CDR2 LQKENI. TCRdb keeps only in-frame clones here, not all; method: immunoSEQ multiplex PCR. The data show about 150,000 clones, 80% to 90% seen once. These data come from a study of blood T cell repertoires in COVID-19. This rearrangement joins TRBV18 to TRBJ1-1; 9 positions match TRBD1. The TCR sequence derives from a man in his 60s with acute or convalescent COVID-19. The sample comprised peripheral blood. The CDR3 DNA reads TGTGCCAGCTCACTCACCAGGGACAGGGCTGAAGCTTTCTTT. Amino acid sequence: CASSLTRDRAEAFF.